Below are 24 T cell receptor beta chains sequenced from a single sample in a study of shared clonotypes between healthy human individuals. This table comes from immunoSEQ multiplex PCR, and its TCRdb copy is limited to in-frame clones, with some not included. The sample records approximately 2,300,000 clones, roughly 92% being singletons. The sequencing sample was made of naive CD4+ T cells from PBMCs. Described subset: CD45RA+ positively selected. These receptors originate from a man between 18 and 35 years old in good health. Some clones in this sample may be carry-over from other donors' samples.

This clone was counted once. The chain has TRBV4-1 and TRBJ1-2, with 8 nucleotides matching TRBD1. The V gene's germline CDR1 is MGHRA and CDR2 YSYEKL. V trimming: 3 bases; J trimming: 2 bases; junction bases outside the gene matches: 8. The length of the CDR3 is 16 residues. The CDR3 loop is CASSQYPGQENYGYTF. The CDR3 bases are TGCGCCAGCAGCCAGTACCCGGGACAGGAGAACTATGGCTACACCTTC.

The chain has TRBV7-2 and TRBJ1-2; no firm D call. Looked up from germline, CDR1 is SGHTA and CDR2 is FQGNSA. Deletions cut 5 bases from V and 7 bases from J, with 8 bases between. This CDR3 comprises 11 residues. CDR3 protein: CASSAFIGYTF. The CDR3 DNA sequence: TGTGCCAGCAGCGCCTTCATTGGCTACACCTTC.

The chain employs TRBV18 and TRBJ2-7; 10 nucleotides match TRBD2. The ends lost 3 bases at V and 0 bases at J; junction bases unmatched: 5. The germline V gene encodes CDR1 KGHSH and CDR2 LQKENI. The CDR3 sequence is 16 residues long. CDR3 residues: CASSPLAGGRSYEQYF. As DNA, the CDR3 is TGTGCCAGCTCACCCTTAGCGGGAGGCCGCTCCTACGAGCAGTACTTC.

The J gene is TRBJ1-1, the V gene TRBV7-2; D gene unclear. V lost 3 bases to trimming and J lost 4 bases, with 9 bases between them. The CDR3 has 13 amino acids. Germline V CDR1 and CDR2: SGHTA, FQGNSA. CDR3 DNA: TGTGCCAGCAGCTTTGGCGCAACCACTGAAGCTTTCTTT. Translated: CASSFGATTEAFF.

This sequence joins TRBV18 and TRBJ2-7; 9 bases agree with TRBD2. V lost 3 bases and J lost 2; bases outside the gene matches: 5. The CDR3 length is 15 residues. In germline, CDR1 is KGHSH, CDR2 LQKENI. In DNA, the CDR3 is TGTGCCAGCTCACCTTACACTAGCGGGCCCTACGAGCAGTACTTC. It is translated as CASSPYTSGPYEQYF.

In its sample, this clone was seen once. V and J are TRBV11-2 and TRBJ1-1; 8 bases are a match to TRBD1. The V segment lost 0 bases and the J segment 5 bases; nucleotides outside the gene matches: 8. Germline V gene data show CDR1 as SGHAT and CDR2 as FQNNGV. The CDR3 totals 16 residues. In DNA form, the CDR3 reads TGTGCCAGCAGCTTAGATCGGTACAGGGGGTTTACTGAAGCTTTCTTT. Amino acid sequence: CASSLDRYRGFTEAFF.

The chain links TRBV5-4 to TRBJ2-1; 10 bases line up with TRBD1. Germline values: CDR1 SGHNT, CDR2 YYREEE (reference sequence). V shed 0 bases, J shed 9 bases, and the junction held 3 bases outside the gene matches. The CDR3 has 14 residues. The CDR3 sequence is CASSLAGTGVEQFF. DNA of the CDR3: TGTGCCAGCAGCTTGGCCGGGACAGGGGTTGAGCAGTTCTTC.

The chain is built from TRBV5-1 and TRBJ1-1; a weak D match, TRBD1 (5 bases). Looked up from germline, CDR1 is SGHRS and CDR2 is YFSETQ. This CDR3 is 15 amino acids long. Between the trimmed V and J ends, which lost 1 base and 8 bases, there was a span of 18 bases. This chain's CDR3 is CASSLLGAGWGEAFF. The CDR3 nucleotides read TGCGCCAGCAGCTTGCTGGGCGCTGGCTGGGGCGAAGCTTTCTTT. The variable domain in full, completed from reference TRBV5-1 and TRBJ1-1, reads KAGVTQTPRYLIKTRGQQVTLSCSPISGHRSVSWYQQTPGQGLQFLFEYFSETQRNKGNFPGRFSGRQFSNSRSEMNVSTLELGDSALYLCASSLLGAGWGEAFFGQGTRLTVV.

The chain couples TRBV28 to TRBJ1-2; D gene ambiguous. Germline CDR1 MDHEN, CDR2 SYDVKM. V lost 6 bases, J lost 4 bases, and 12 bases lay in between. CDR3 length: 13 amino acids. CDR3 residues: CASSDLDFYGYTF. DNA of the CDR3: TGTGCCAGCAGCGACCTAGACTTCTATGGCTACACCTTC.

The chain is built from TRBV18 and TRBJ2-1; D is possibly TRBD1 (5 bases). This CDR3 comprises 15 residues. The V end was cut by 1 base, the J end by 7 bases, with 14 bases between. Looked up from germline, CDR1 is KGHSH and CDR2 is LQKENI. CDR3 DNA sequence: TGTGCCAGCTCACCACAAGTGACAGAGAATAATGAGCAGTTCTTC. Its protein product is CASSPQVTENNEQFF.

Turning to this clone: The sample holds other DNA sequences that translate to the same CDR3. The chain recombines TRBV5-6 with TRBJ2-7; D ambiguous. From germline, CDR1 is SGHDT and CDR2 YYEEEE. The CDR3 has 11 amino acids. Trimming stripped 4 bases from V and 6 bases from J, with 8 bases between. CDR3 DNA sequence: TGTGCCAGCAGCCTAGGATTCGAGCAGTACTTC. It yields the protein CASSLGFEQYF.

This chain connects TRBV6-5 to TRBJ2-1; 9 nucleotides align to TRBD1. V dropped 6 bases and J dropped 4; count of bases not matched to a gene: 7. Germline assignment: CDR1 MNHEY and CDR2 SVGAGI. The CDR3 runs 15 residues. CDR3 bases: TGTGCCAGCAGAAGAGGGACAGGGAAATACAATGAGCAGTTCTTC. Translating gives CASRRGTGKYNEQFF.

The table lists this clone with a count of one. The chain has TRBV5-4 and TRBJ2-2; D unresolved. The germline V gene has CDR1 SGHNT and CDR2 YYREEE (reference sequence). V shed 0 bases and J shed 4 bases, with 13 bases lying between them. The CDR3 sequence is 16 residues long. The CDR3 reads CASSLGSSSRTGELFF. Written as DNA, the CDR3 is TGTGCCAGCAGCTTGGGGTCCAGCTCCCGCACCGGGGAGCTGTTTTTT.

V usage is TRBV19 and J usage is TRBJ2-6; TRBD2 matches at 7 bases. There are 17 residues in the CDR3. Germline trimming cut 3 bases from V and 0 bases from J; bases unmatched to any gene: 5. The germline CDR1 and CDR2 sequences are LNHDA and SQIVND (reference sequence). For the CDR3, the DNA is TGTGCCAGTAGTATCCCCTCGGGGGGCTCTGGGGCCAACGTCCTGACTTTC. Translation: CASSIPSGGSGANVLTF.

CDR3 coding DNA: TGTGCCAGCTCACCAAGGCCGGGACAGAGCACAGATACGCAGTATTTT. Its translation is CASSPRPGQSTDTQYF. The rearrangement links TRBV18 to TRBJ2-3, with 7 bases matching TRBD1. From germline, CDR1 is KGHSH and CDR2 LQKENI. With 2 bases clipped from V and 0 bases from J, the junction kept 5 bases outside the gene matches. The CDR3 covers 16 residues.

This chain connects TRBV18 to TRBJ2-1; tentative D call: TRBD2 (6 bases). CDR3 size: 15 residues. Between the trimmed V and J ends, which lost 1 base and 5 bases, there was a span of 12 bases. Germline loops: CDR1 KGHSH, CDR2 LQKENI. CDR3 loop: CASSPRAGTDNEQFF. The CDR3 DNA reads TGTGCCAGCTCACCACGGGCGGGGACCGACAATGAGCAGTTCTTC.

J is TRBJ1-5 and V is TRBV7-8; weak D call: TRBD1 (6 bases). Germline V lookup: CDR1 SGHVS, CDR2 FQNEAQ. The V gene lost 4 bases and the J gene lost 7 bases, with 14 bases spanning the gap. The CDR3 length is 14 residues. The CDR3 protein is CASSSSTGNQPQHF. CDR3 DNA: TGTGCCAGCAGCTCTTCGACAGGTAACCAGCCCCAGCATTTT.

This clone was found once. The chain employs TRBV27 and TRBJ2-1; D unclear. The germline CDR1 and CDR2 sequences are MNHEY and SMNVEV (reference sequence). The CDR3 runs to 15 residues. V lost 3 bases and J lost 3, with 12 bases in between. CDR3 in DNA: TGTGCCAGCAGTTTCGCCCCTTGGGGCTACAATGAGCAGTTCTTC. Translated: CASSFAPWGYNEQFF.

This clone was seen only once. The chain recombines TRBV4-1 with TRBJ2-7; the D call may be TRBD1 or TRBD2 (5 bases each). The ends were cut back, 4 bases at V and 2 bases at J, with 9 bases in the middle. The CDR3 loop spans 13 amino acids. The germline gives CDR1 MGHRA, CDR2 YSYEKL. The CDR3 DNA reads as TGCGCCAGCAGCCGGGACGGAACCTACGAGCAGTACTTC. It codes for CASSRDGTYEQYF.

J is TRBJ2-1 and V is TRBV4-1, with TRBD2 matching 10 bases. CDR3 length: 17 amino acids. The trim removed 3 bases at V and 8 bases at J, leaving 13 bases unmatched. Per the germline V gene, CDR1 is MGHRA and CDR2 is YSYEKL. CDR3: CASSQDPGSGRAHEQFF. The DNA for the CDR3 is TGCGCCAGCAGCCAGGACCCGGGGAGCGGGAGGGCCCATGAGCAGTTCTTC.

This clone has a single count. The sample contains more than one DNA sequence encoding this CDR3. V is TRBV7-9 and J is TRBJ2-3, with D unresolved. The CDR3 loop spans 14 amino acids. Germline CDR1 SEHNR, CDR2 FQNEAQ (reference sequence). V shed 1 base and J shed 2 bases, with 7 bases lying between them. The CDR3 protein is CASSLGLHTDTQYF. CDR3 DNA sequence: TGTGCCAGCAGCTTAGGGCTGCACACAGATACGCAGTATTTT.

The chain uses TRBV13 and TRBJ1-1, with 12 bases matching TRBD1. This CDR3 spans 16 amino acids. Germline V gives CDR1 PRHDT, CDR2 FYEKMQ (reference sequence). V trimming: 6 bases; J trimming: 1 base; junction bases outside the gene matches: 6. The CDR3 reads CASSAGDRGRNTEAFF. CDR3 sequence (DNA): TGTGCCAGCAGTGCAGGGGACAGGGGGCGGAACACTGAAGCTTTCTTT.

The V and J genes are TRBV30 and TRBJ1-3, with TRBD1 as a possible D gene (5 bases). V lost 2 bases, J lost 6 bases, and 14 bases lay in between. Germline CDR1 GTSNPN, CDR2 SVGIG (reference sequence). This CDR3 is 14 amino acids long. The CDR3 loop is CAWSLDRGLNTIYF. The CDR3 DNA is TGTGCCTGGAGTCTCGACCGGGGGTTAAACACCATATATTTT.

DNA of the CDR3: TGCGCCAGCAGCCAGACCAAGGACAGGAACTTCCTTCGCTCTGGAAACACCATATATTTT. Its translation is CASSQTKDRNFLRSGNTIYF. The chain combines TRBV4-1 with TRBJ1-3, with TRBD1 matching 7 bases. The V gene end was trimmed by 3 bases and the J gene end by 0 bases; junction bases not matched to a gene: 17. Germline loops: CDR1 MGHRA, CDR2 YSYEKL. CDR3 length: 20 residues.